Below are 18 T cell receptor beta chains sequenced from a single sample in a study of blood T cell repertoires in COVID-19. Libraries were prepared by immunoSEQ multiplex PCR; TCRdb keeps only in-frame clonotypes and omits some of them. Altogether tens of thousands of clones are present, 70% to 80% being singletons, with the ten largest covering 2% to 2.5%. The sequencing input was peripheral blood. These receptor sequences come from a man between 65 and 80 years old with COVID-19, enrolled during active disease.

The chain has TRBV3-1 (or the pseudogene TRBV3-2) and TRBJ2-1; possible D gene TRBD1, 5 bases. Looked up from germline, CDR1 is LGHDT and CDR2 is YNNKEL (reference sequence). V lost 3 bases to trimming and J lost 10 bases, with 10 bases between them. The CDR3 extends over 12 amino acids. The CDR3 loop reads CASSHQGYEQFF. As DNA, the CDR3 is TGTGCCAGCAGCCATCAGGGTTACGAGCAGTTCTTC.

The V and J genes are TRBV7-8 and TRBJ2-5; D is uncertain. Germline CDR1 and CDR2: SGHVS and FQNEAQ. V gave up 2 bases and J gave up 5 bases, with 9 bases separating them. The CDR3 has 13 amino acids. CDR3 bases: TGTGCCAGCAGCTTAATTATCCGGGAGACCCAGTACTTC. Residues: CASSLIIRETQYF.

V usage is TRBV5-6 and J usage is TRBJ2-1; the match to TRBD1 covers 9 bases. Germline values: CDR1 SGHDT, CDR2 YYEEEE. V gave up 4 bases and J gave up 2 bases; unmatched junction bases: 4. This CDR3 is 15 amino acids long. CDR3 in DNA: TGTGCCAGCAGCACGGGACAGGGCACCTACAATGAGCAGTTCTTC. Its protein product is CASSTGQGTYNEQFF.

The rearrangement links TRBV6-5 to TRBJ2-7, with 9 bases lining up with TRBD1. The J segment lost 6 bases and the V segment lost 7 bases, leaving 13 bases of the junction unmatched. The CDR3 is made up of 15 amino acids. Looked up from germline, CDR1 is MNHEY and CDR2 is SVGAGI. The CDR3 coding sequence is TGTGCCAGCACGAAGACTCCGGGACAGGGAGCCGAGCAGTACTTC. Translated, it gives CASTKTPGQGAEQYF.

V and J are TRBV7-9 and TRBJ2-1, with 9 bases matching TRBD1. Per the germline V gene, CDR1 is SEHNR and CDR2 is FQNEAQ (reference sequence). CDR3 size: 15 residues. Germline trimming cut 5 bases from V and 8 bases from J; bases unmatched to any gene: 10. The CDR3 DNA is TGTGCCAGCAGCCCAACAGGGGGCAATGGCGATGAGCAGTTCTTC. Protein product: CASSPTGGNGDEQFF.

The chain couples TRBV2 to TRBJ2-3; the match to TRBD2 covers 10 bases. The V and J ends lost 5 bases and 3 bases, in that order; junction bases with no gene match: 8. This CDR3 contains 16 residues. Germline lookup yields CDR1 SNHLY and CDR2 FYNNEI. CDR3 nucleotides: TGTGCCAGCAGTTTGTCTAGCGGGAGTTCGACAGATACGCAGTATTTT. Its translation is CASSLSSGSSTDTQYF.

This chain joins TRBV4-3 and TRBJ1-4; TRBD1 matches 7 bases. Germline V gives CDR1 LGHNA, CDR2 YSLEER. The CDR3 spans 20 residues. V lost 4 bases and J lost 1; bases outside the gene matches: 18. CDR3 sequence reads: CASSRSLYRGEALTNEKLFF. The CDR3 nucleotides are TGCGCCAGCAGCCGCAGTCTGTACAGGGGCGAGGCACTAACTAATGAAAAACTGTTTTTT.

The V and J genes are TRBV19 and TRBJ1-5, with 8 bases matching TRBD1. This CDR3 contains 16 residues. Germline-derived CDR1 and CDR2 are LNHDA and SQIVND (reference sequence). The V gene end was trimmed by 3 bases and the J gene end by 4 bases; junction bases not matched to a gene: 8. The chain's CDR3 is CASSIIRTGWNQPQHF. CDR3 DNA: TGTGCCAGTAGTATTATCCGGACAGGGTGGAATCAGCCCCAGCATTTT.

This clone was seen just once. The chain has TRBV2 and TRBJ1-5, with TRBD1 identical over 7 bases. In germline, CDR1 is SNHLY, CDR2 FYNNEI. With 7 bases clipped from V and 5 bases from J, the junction kept 8 bases outside the gene matches. This CDR3 spans 14 amino acids. CDR3 in DNA: TGTGCCAGCAATCCGGGACAGTCCTATCAGCCCCAGCATTTT. It yields the protein CASNPGQSYQPQHF.

CDR3 protein: CASSSGQGGNTIYF. The CDR3 coding sequence is TGTGCCAGCAGTTCCGGACAGGGGGGAAACACCATATATTTT. The chain couples TRBV28 to TRBJ1-3; 9 bases agree with TRBD1. Per germline, CDR1 MDHEN and CDR2 SYDVKM. V gave up 4 bases and J gave up 4 bases; unmatched junction bases: 2. The CDR3 has 14 amino acids.

The rearrangement joins TRBV4-1 to TRBJ1-2; D not certain. The CDR3 has 14 residues. The V and J ends lost 2 bases and 8 bases respectively, with 15 bases between them. Germline CDR1 is MGHRA and CDR2 is YSYEKL. The DNA for the CDR3 is TGCGCCAGCAGCCAAATAGGCGGAGGAGTAGGCTACACCTTC. As protein: CASSQIGGGVGYTF.

This clone occurred a few times. The V gene is TRBV9, the J gene TRBJ1-2; D possibly corresponds to TRBD1 (5 bases). The CDR3 contains 14 residues. Trimming removed 2 bases from V and 3 bases from J, with 11 bases in between. CDR1 is SGDLS, CDR2 YYNGEE, per germline. This CDR3 is CASSVPGNYYGYTF. The CDR3 DNA is TGTGCCAGCAGCGTTCCAGGGAATTACTATGGCTACACCTTC.

The table lists this clone with a few counts. The J gene is TRBJ2-3, the V gene TRBV27; perhaps TRBD2 as D (5 bases). V lost 5 bases, J lost 5 bases, and 14 bases lay in between. From germline, CDR1 is MNHEY and CDR2 SMNVEV (reference sequence). The CDR3 is made up of 14 amino acids. CDR3 bases: TGTGCCAGCAGTCCCCTGGCTAGCCAAGATACGCAGTATTTT. This encodes CASSPLASQDTQYF.

The CDR3, as DNA: TGTGCCAGCAGCAGGACAGCTGAAGCTTTCTTT. Protein sequence: CASSRTAEAFF. The chain is built from TRBV12-3 or TRBV12-4 and TRBJ1-1, with D possibly TRBD1 on 6 matching bases. V was cut by 6 bases and J by 6 bases, with 8 bases left in between. The CDR3 has 11 amino acids.

This chain connects TRBV6-5 to TRBJ1-1; no reliable D call. Germline V gives CDR1 MNHEY, CDR2 SVGAGI. V was shortened by 3 bases and J by 0 bases, with 8 bases between the two germline ends. This CDR3 is 14 amino acids long. The CDR3 DNA sequence: TGTGCCAGCAGTTATAGATCCATGAACACTGAAGCTTTCTTT. As protein: CASSYRSMNTEAFF.

The rearrangement joins TRBV5-6 to TRBJ2-6, with D tentatively TRBD1 (5 bases). V lost 2 bases to trimming and J lost 0 bases, with 15 bases between them. CDR3 length: 18 amino acids. Germline CDR1 and CDR2: SGHDT and YYEEEE. CDR3 sequence (DNA): TGTGCCAGCAGCTTCCCAACGACAGTTACCTCTGGGGCCAACGTCCTGACTTTC. This gives the protein CASSFPTTVTSGANVLTF.

This chain connects TRBV7-2 to TRBJ1-2; D perhaps matches TRBD1 (6 bases). The germline V gene has CDR1 SGHTA and CDR2 FQGNSA. Trimming cost V 5 bases and J 1 base, with 17 bases left between them. The CDR3 contains 16 residues. The CDR3 nucleotides read TGTGCCAGCAGCCCGTTAGCCGGGACAAATAACTATGGCTACACCTTC. This translates into CASSPLAGTNNYGYTF. Full variable domain (remainder filled in from reference TRBV7-2 and TRBJ1-2): GAGVSQSPSNKVTEKGKDVELRCDPISGHTALYWYRQSLGQGLEFLIYFQGNSAPDKSGLPSDRFSAERTGGSVSTLTIQRTQQEDSAVYLCASSPLAGTNNYGYTFGSGTRLTVV.

This clone was recorded a few times. This chain joins TRBV6-2 or TRBV6-3 and TRBJ2-1; 12 nucleotides line up with TRBD2. The germline V gene has CDR1 MNHEY and CDR2 SVGEGT. Trimming at V came to 0 bases and at J to 9 bases, leaving 6 bases not matched to a gene. CDR3 length: 16 residues. CDR3 residues: CASSYSGLAGGGEQFF. CDR3 nucleotides: TGTGCCAGCAGTTACTCAGGGCTAGCGGGAGGGGGTGAGCAGTTCTTC.